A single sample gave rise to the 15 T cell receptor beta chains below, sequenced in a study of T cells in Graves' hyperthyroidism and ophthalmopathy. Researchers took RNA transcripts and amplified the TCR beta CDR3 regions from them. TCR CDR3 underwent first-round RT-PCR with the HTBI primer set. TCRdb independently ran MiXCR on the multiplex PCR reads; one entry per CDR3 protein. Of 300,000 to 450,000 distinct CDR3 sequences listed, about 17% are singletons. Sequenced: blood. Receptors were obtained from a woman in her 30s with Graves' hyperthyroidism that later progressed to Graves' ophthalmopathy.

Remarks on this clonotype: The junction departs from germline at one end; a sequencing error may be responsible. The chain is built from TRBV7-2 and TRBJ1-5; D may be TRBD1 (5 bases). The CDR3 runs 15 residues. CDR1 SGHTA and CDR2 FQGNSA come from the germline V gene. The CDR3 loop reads CASSLADSSDQPQHF. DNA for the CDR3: TGTGCCAGCAGCTTAGCCGACAGTAGCGATCAGCCCCAGCATTTT.

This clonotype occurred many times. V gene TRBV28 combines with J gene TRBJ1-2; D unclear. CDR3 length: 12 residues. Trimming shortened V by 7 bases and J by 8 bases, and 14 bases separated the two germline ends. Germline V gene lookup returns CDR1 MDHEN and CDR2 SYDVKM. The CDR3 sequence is CASTAQSRGYTF. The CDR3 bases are TGTGCCAGCACCGCCCAGTCGCGGGGCTACACCTTC.

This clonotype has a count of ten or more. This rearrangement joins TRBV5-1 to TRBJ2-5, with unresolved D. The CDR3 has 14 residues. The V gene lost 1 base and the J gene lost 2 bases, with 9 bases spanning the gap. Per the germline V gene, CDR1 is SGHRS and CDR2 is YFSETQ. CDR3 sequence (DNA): TGCGCCAGCAGCTTGCACCACCCTCAAGAGACCCAGTACTTC. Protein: CASSLHHPQETQYF.

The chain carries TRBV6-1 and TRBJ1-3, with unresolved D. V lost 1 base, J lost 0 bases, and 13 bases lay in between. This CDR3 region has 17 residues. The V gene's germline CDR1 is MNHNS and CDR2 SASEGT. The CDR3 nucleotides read TGTGCCAGCAGTGAAGTGGGCACCTCCAACTCTGGAAACACCATATATTTT. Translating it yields CASSEVGTSNSGNTIYF.

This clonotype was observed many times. CDR3 in amino acids: CASSIIQNTEAFF. The CDR3 DNA is TGTGCCAGTAGTATTATACAGAACACTGAAGCTTTCTTT. The chain couples TRBV19 to TRBJ1-1, with no clear D. The germline V gene encodes CDR1 LNHDA and CDR2 SQIVND (reference sequence). This CDR3 has 13 amino acids. V gave up 3 bases and J gave up 1 base, with 6 bases separating them.

The CDR3 region has the DNA TGTGCCAGCAGTTCGGAGCCCAGTGGGCTTTACGAGCAGTACTTC. As protein: CASSSEPSGLYEQYF. V is TRBV12-3 or TRBV12-4 and J is TRBJ2-7; no definite D call. Trimming left V 4 bases short and J 4 bases short, with 17 bases between. CDR3 length: 15 amino acids.

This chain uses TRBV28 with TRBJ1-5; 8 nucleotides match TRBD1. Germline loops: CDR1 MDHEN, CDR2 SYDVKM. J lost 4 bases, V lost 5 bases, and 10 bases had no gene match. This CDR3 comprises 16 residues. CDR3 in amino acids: CASSPRTGSVNQPQHF. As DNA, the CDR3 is TGTGCCAGCAGTCCCCGGACAGGGAGCGTAAATCAGCCCCAGCATTTT. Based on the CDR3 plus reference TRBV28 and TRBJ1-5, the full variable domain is DVKVTQSSRYLVKRTGEKVFLECVQDMDHENMFWYRQDPGLGLRLIYFSYDVKMKEKGDIPEGYSVSREKKERFSLILESASTNQTSMYLCASSPRTGSVNQPQHFGDGTRLSIL.

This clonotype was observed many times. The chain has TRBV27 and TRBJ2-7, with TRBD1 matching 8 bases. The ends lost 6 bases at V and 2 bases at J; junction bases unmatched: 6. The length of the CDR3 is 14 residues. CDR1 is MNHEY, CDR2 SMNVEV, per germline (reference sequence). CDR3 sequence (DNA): TGTGCCAGCAGAACGACAGGGGCTGCCTACGAGCAGTACTTC. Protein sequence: CASRTTGAAYEQYF.

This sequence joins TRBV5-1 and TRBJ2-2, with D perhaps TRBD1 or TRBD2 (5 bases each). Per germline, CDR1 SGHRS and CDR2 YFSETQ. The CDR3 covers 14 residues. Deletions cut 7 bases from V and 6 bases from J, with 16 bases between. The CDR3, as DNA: TGCGCCAGCGCCGGGACCGAGGGCCCCGGGGAGCTGTTTTTT. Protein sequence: CASAGTEGPGELFF.

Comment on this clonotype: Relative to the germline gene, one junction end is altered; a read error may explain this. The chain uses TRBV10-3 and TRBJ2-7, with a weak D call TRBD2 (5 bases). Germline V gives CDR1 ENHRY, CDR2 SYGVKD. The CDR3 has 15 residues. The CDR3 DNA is TGTGCCGTCAGTGACGGGGTGCCAGAGAGGTGGGAGCAGTACTTC. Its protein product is CAVSDGVPERWEQYF.

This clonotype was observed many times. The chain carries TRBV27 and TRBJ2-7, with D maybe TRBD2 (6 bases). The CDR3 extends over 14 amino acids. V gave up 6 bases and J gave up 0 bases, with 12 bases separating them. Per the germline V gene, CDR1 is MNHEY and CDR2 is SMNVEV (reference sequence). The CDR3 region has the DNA TGTGCCAGCAGGGGGACTCGCAGCTCCTACGAGCAGTACTTC. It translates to CASRGTRSSYEQYF.

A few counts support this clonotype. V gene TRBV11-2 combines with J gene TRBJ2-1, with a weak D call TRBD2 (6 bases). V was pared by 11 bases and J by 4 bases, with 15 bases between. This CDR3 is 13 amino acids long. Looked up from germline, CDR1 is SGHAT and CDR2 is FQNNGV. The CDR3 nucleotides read TGTGCCGGTCAGGAGGGGCCTTACAATGAGCAGTTCTTC. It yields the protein CAGQEGPYNEQFF.

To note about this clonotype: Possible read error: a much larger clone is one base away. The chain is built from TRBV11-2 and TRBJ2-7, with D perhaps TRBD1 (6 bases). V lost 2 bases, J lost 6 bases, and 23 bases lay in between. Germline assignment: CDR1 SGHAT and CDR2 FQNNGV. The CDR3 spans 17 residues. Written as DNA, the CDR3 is TGTGCCAGCAGCTTACTTTATCTCCTGGGGGCAGCCCCCGAGCAGTACTTC. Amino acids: CASSLLYLLGAAPEQYF. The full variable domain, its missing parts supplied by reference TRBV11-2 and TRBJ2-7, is EAGVAQSPRYKIIEKRQSVAFWCNPISGHATLYWYQQILGQGPKLLIQFQNNGVVDDSQLPKDRFSAERLKGVDSTLKIQPAKLEDSAVYLCASSLLYLLGAAPEQYFGPGTRLTVT.

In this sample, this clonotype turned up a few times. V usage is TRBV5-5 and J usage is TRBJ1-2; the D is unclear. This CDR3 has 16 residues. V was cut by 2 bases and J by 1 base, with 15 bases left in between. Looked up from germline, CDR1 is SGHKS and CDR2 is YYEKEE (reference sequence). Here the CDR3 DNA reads TGTGCCAGCAGCTTTATTCACGATGCGGGTAACTATGGCTACACCTTC. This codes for CASSFIHDAGNYGYTF.

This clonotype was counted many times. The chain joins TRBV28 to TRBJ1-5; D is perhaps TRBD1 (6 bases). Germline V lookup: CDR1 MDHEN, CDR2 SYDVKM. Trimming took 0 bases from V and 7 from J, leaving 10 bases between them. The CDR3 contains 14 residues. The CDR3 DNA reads TGTGCCAGCAGTTTATGGTTGGGGGCACAGCCCCAGCATTTT. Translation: CASSLWLGAQPQHF.